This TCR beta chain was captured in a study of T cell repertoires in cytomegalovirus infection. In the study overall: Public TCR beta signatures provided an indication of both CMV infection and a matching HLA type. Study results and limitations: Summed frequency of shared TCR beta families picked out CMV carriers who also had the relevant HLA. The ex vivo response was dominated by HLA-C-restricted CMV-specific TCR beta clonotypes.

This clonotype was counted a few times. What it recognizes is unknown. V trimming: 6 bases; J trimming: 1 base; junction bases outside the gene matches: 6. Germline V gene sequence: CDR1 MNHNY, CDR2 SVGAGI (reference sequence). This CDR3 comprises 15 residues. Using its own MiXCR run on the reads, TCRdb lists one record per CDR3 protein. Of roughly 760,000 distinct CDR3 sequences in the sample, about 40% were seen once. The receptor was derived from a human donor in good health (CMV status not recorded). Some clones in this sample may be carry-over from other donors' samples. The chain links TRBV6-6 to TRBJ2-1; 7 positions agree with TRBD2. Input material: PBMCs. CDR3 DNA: TGTGCCAGCAGGGGAGGGGAGACATCCTACAATGAGCAGTTCTTC. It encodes CASRGGETSYNEQFF.